Each of the 28 T cell receptor beta chains below was sequenced from the same sample in a study of T cells in Graves' hyperthyroidism and ophthalmopathy. Using RNA transcripts as the source, TCR beta CDR3 regions were amplified. HTBI primers were the set used in a first-round RT-PCR of the TCR CDR3. TCRdb re-analysed the multiplex PCR reads in MiXCR, keeping a single row per CDR3 protein. Among a few hundred thousand distinct CDR3 sequences listed, about 16% were seen once. Sample: blood. The receptor source for this set is a woman aged 30 to 39 with Graves' ophthalmopathy.

The gene calls are TRBV7-9 and TRBJ1-2, with D unclear. The V gene's germline CDR1 is SEHNR and CDR2 FQNEAQ (reference sequence). This CDR3 comprises 12 residues. V was shortened by 3 bases and J by 8 bases, with 10 bases between the two germline ends. CDR3 residues: CASSFSAEGYTF. The CDR3 nucleotides read TGTGCCAGCAGCTTCTCTGCGGAAGGCTACACCTTC.

This rearrangement joins TRBV27 to TRBJ2-7; the match to TRBD1 covers 7 bases. The V gene's germline CDR1 is MNHEY and CDR2 SMNVEV (reference sequence). The CDR3 is 13 residues long. V trimming: 8 bases; J trimming: 1 base; junction bases outside the gene matches: 5. CDR3 coding DNA: TGTGCCAGCCTCAGGACAGGTTCCTACGAGCAGTACTTC. It specifies CASLRTGSYEQYF.

The V gene is TRBV7-6, the J gene TRBJ1-1; D gene ambiguous. The length of the CDR3 is 13 residues. Germline-derived CDR1 and CDR2 are SGHVS and FNYEAQ. Trimming removed 0 bases at V and 8 bases at J, with 10 bases between. The CDR3 reads CASSLADYIEAFF. CDR3 nucleotide sequence: TGTGCCAGCAGCTTAGCGGATTATATCGAAGCTTTCTTT.

V gene TRBV20-1 combines with J gene TRBJ2-3; TRBD2 is a possible D gene (6 bases). The CDR3 spans 13 residues. From germline, CDR1 is DFQATT and CDR2 SNEGSKA (reference sequence). Trimming stripped 8 bases from V and 2 bases from J, with 14 bases between. The CDR3 sequence: CSLRASDTDTQYF. Here the CDR3 DNA reads TGCAGTCTTAGGGCTAGCGACACAGATACGCAGTATTTT.

This clonotype was seen at least ten times. V is TRBV28 and J is TRBJ1-3; D remains unclear. This CDR3 is 12 amino acids long. Between the trimmed V and J ends, which lost 6 bases and 4 bases, there was a span of 7 bases. Germline V gene sequence: CDR1 MDHEN, CDR2 SYDVKM. DNA for the CDR3: TGTGCCAGCAGACCACAGGGAAACACCATATATTTT. It translates to CASRPQGNTIYF.

This clonotype was counted at least ten times. V gene TRBV29-1 combines with J gene TRBJ2-3; D may be TRBD1 (6 bases). The CDR3 runs 15 residues. Germline assignment: CDR1 SQVTM and CDR2 ANQGSEA. V was pared by 4 bases and J by 2 bases, with 16 bases between. Here the CDR3 DNA reads TGCAGCGTTGGGGATTACAGGGTAGTCACAGATACGCAGTATTTT. Translation: CSVGDYRVVTDTQYF.

The gene calls are TRBV12-3 or TRBV12-4 and TRBJ1-4; D unresolved. This CDR3 region has 13 residues. With 1 base removed from V and 9 bases from J, the gap between germline ends came to 9 bases. CDR3 amino acids: CASSLGYEKKLFF. The CDR3 DNA follows: TGTGCCAGCAGTTTAGGTTATGAGAAAAAACTGTTTTTT.

The V call is TRBV2, the J call TRBJ2-6; 9 bases match TRBD1. This CDR3 spans 22 amino acids. J lost 0 bases, V lost 6 bases, and 21 bases had no gene match. Germline V CDR1 and CDR2: SNHLY, FYNNEI. CDR3 coding DNA: TGTGCCAGCAGAAGAACCGGGACAGGGTTTGTCGCGGGCGCCTCTGGGGCCAACGTCCTGACTTTC. Residues: CASRRTGTGFVAGASGANVLTF.

This clonotype was observed a few times. The V call is TRBV12-3 or TRBV12-4, the J call TRBJ1-1; D not certain. The CDR3 is 13 residues long. V lost 3 bases, J lost 5 bases, and 10 bases lay in between. The DNA of the CDR3 is TGTGCCAGCAGTTTTGGGTTACGGACTGAAGCTTTCTTT. It yields the protein CASSFGLRTEAFF.

The rearrangement links TRBV12-5 to TRBJ2-1; TRBD2 might be the D (6 bases). This CDR3 contains 13 residues. V was clipped by 6 bases and J by 10 bases, with 16 bases between them. Germline CDR1 reads LGHNT; CDR2 reads FRNRAP. The CDR3 loop is CASGRLVPNEQFF. The CDR3 DNA follows: TGTGCTAGTGGGAGACTAGTTCCCAACGAGCAGTTCTTC.

This clonotype was detected ten times or more. This chain joins TRBV20-1 and TRBJ2-3; 9 positions match TRBD2. The junction had 4 bases not matched to a gene; V was cut back by 3 bases and J by 0 bases. Germline-derived CDR1 and CDR2 are DFQATT and SNEGSKA (reference sequence). The CDR3 sequence is 15 residues long. The DNA for the CDR3 is TGCAGTGCTAGCAACGCGGGAGGGAGCACAGATACGCAGTATTTT. This codes for CSASNAGGSTDTQYF.

This clonotype was observed at least ten times. The gene calls are TRBV7-2 and TRBJ2-7, with 7 bases lining up with TRBD1. V dropped 5 bases and J dropped 6; count of bases not matched to a gene: 19. This CDR3 has 17 residues. Germline assignment: CDR1 SGHTA and CDR2 FQGNSA. The CDR3 region has the DNA TGTGCCAGCAGCCGCTTTCGGCACGGGACAGCTGGTGCCGAGCAGTACTTC. This gives the protein CASSRFRHGTAGAEQYF.

This clonotype came up a few times. Germline and junction disagree at one end, which may indicate a read error. The chain recombines TRBV7-2 with TRBJ2-7; 10 bases match TRBD2. The CDR3 has 15 residues. Germline assignment: CDR1 SGHTA and CDR2 FQGNSA. CDR3 in DNA: TGTGCCAGCAGCTTAGAACCTAGCGGGAGTAACGAGCAGCACTTC. Amino acid sequence: CASSLEPSGSNEQHF.

To note about this clonotype: A much larger clone lies a single base off, so this may be a read error. The CDR3 sequence: CSSSLTSGTLSYNEQFF. The DNA for the CDR3 is TGCTCCAGCAGCTTGACTAGCGGGACCCTATCCTACAATGAGCAGTTCTTC. The V call is TRBV5-1, the J call TRBJ2-1; TRBD2 aligns across 11 bases. This CDR3 comprises 17 residues. CDR1 is SGHRS, CDR2 YFSETQ, per germline.

The gene calls are TRBV27 and TRBJ1-1, with a weak D call TRBD1 (5 bases). Trimming took 2 bases from V and 0 from J, leaving 10 bases between them. Per the germline V gene, CDR1 is MNHEY and CDR2 is SMNVEV (reference sequence). This CDR3 region has 15 residues. The CDR3 nucleotides are TGTGCCAGCAGTTTAAATGACAGAGTGAACACTGAAGCTTTCTTT. This gives the protein CASSLNDRVNTEAFF.

Comments on this clonotype: A much larger clone lies one base from this, so it may be a read error. This rearrangement joins TRBV6-1 to TRBJ2-1; D unclear. CDR1 and CDR2 from the germline V gene are MNHNS and SASEGT. The CDR3 runs to 15 residues. Between the trimmed V and J ends, which lost 6 bases and 12 bases, there was a span of 24 bases. The CDR3 spells CASRRLGSNILMQFF. The CDR3 coding sequence is TGTGCCAGCAGGAGGTTGGGTAGTAATATCCTGATGCAGTTCTTC.

The table lists this clonotype with a few counts. V and J are TRBV18 and TRBJ1-4; D gene uncertain. The V gene lost 2 bases and the J gene lost 5 bases, with 15 bases spanning the gap. Germline CDR1 reads KGHSH; CDR2 reads LQKENI. This CDR3 spans 16 amino acids. The CDR3 DNA follows: TGTGCCAGCTCACCAAGGATACGAGAGAAGAATGAAAAACTGTTTTTT. It codes for CASSPRIREKNEKLFF.

As to this clonotype: A much larger clone differs from this one at a single base, so this may be a read error. The chain couples TRBV28 to TRBJ2-3; D call uncertain. The V end was cut by 3 bases, the J end by 2 bases, with 18 bases between. In germline, CDR1 is MDHEN, CDR2 SYDVKM. The CDR3 totals 17 residues. CDR3 protein: CASSFHYGSENTDTQYF. The CDR3 DNA reads TGTGCCAGCAGTTTCCACTATGGAAGCGAGAACACAGATACGCAGTATTTT.

This clonotype was detected many times. The chain uses TRBV2 and TRBJ1-5, with TRBD1 matching 7 bases. Losses at the gene ends were 0 bases for V and 3 bases for J; bases not matched to a gene: 11. From germline, CDR1 is SNHLY and CDR2 FYNNEI. The CDR3 spans 18 residues. This CDR3 reads CASSEAFYRGPLNQPQHF. The CDR3 DNA reads as TGTGCCAGCAGTGAAGCGTTCTACAGGGGTCCCCTCAATCAGCCCCAGCATTTT.

The table lists this clonotype with many counts. This chain uses TRBV7-2 with TRBJ2-7; 8 positions agree with TRBD2. This CDR3 has 15 residues. V shed 5 bases, J shed 4 bases, and the junction held 10 bases outside the gene matches. CDR1 is SGHTA and CDR2 is FQGNSA in the germline V gene. CDR3 amino acids: CASSPRALAGYEQYF. The CDR3, as DNA: TGTGCCAGCAGCCCAAGGGCCCTAGCGGGTTACGAGCAGTACTTC.

In this sample, this clonotype turned up a few times. This chain uses TRBV7-9 with TRBJ1-3; D remains ambiguous. The CDR3 covers 16 residues. V was clipped by 5 bases and J by 0 bases, with 14 bases between them. Germline loops: CDR1 SEHNR, CDR2 FQNEAQ (reference sequence). Written as DNA, the CDR3 is TGTGCCAGCAGCCAACTCCGGGCCCGCTCTGGAAACACCATATATTTT. It specifies CASSQLRARSGNTIYF.

This clonotype was observed a few times. The chain recombines TRBV6-2 or TRBV6-3 with TRBJ2-7; 9 nucleotides line up with TRBD1. There are 14 residues in the CDR3. V lost 2 bases, J lost 4 bases, and 3 bases stayed unmatched. Per the germline V gene, CDR1 is MNHEY and CDR2 is SVGEGT. CDR3 in DNA: TGTGCCAGCAGTTACGGGACAGGGATATACGAGCAGTACTTC. Its translation is CASSYGTGIYEQYF.

This clonotype was counted between two and nine times. The chain has TRBV5-1 and TRBJ1-2, with no clear D. Germline values: CDR1 SGHRS, CDR2 YFSETQ. The ends were cut back, 4 bases at V and 8 bases at J, with 18 bases in the middle. CDR3 length: 14 residues. The CDR3 nucleotides read TGCGCCAGCAGCCCCCTTGTTGACCCCGGGGGCTACACCTTC. It codes for CASSPLVDPGGYTF.

At least ten counts were recorded for this clonotype. This rearrangement joins TRBV24-1 to TRBJ2-5; maybe TRBD2 (5 bases). V was cut by 3 bases and J by 2 bases, with 9 bases left in between. Germline CDR1 and CDR2: KGHDR and SFDVKD. The CDR3 runs 14 residues. The CDR3 loop is CATSDPSGQETQYF. For the CDR3, the DNA is TGTGCCACCAGTGATCCTTCGGGGCAAGAGACCCAGTACTTC.

This clonotype was counted between two and nine times. The J gene is TRBJ1-5, the V gene TRBV19; 7 positions agree with TRBD1. After removal of 5 bases from V and 4 bases from J, the junction contained 11 bases not matched to a gene. Germline V lookup: CDR1 LNHDA, CDR2 SQIVND (reference sequence). The CDR3 is made up of 16 amino acids. In DNA form, the CDR3 reads TGTGCCAGTAGTCTCTCCCCAGGGGGGAGTAATCAGCCCCAGCATTTT. Its translation: CASSLSPGGSNQPQHF. The variable domain in full, completed from reference TRBV19 and TRBJ1-5, reads DGGITQSPKYLFRKEGQNVTLSCEQNLNHDAMYWYRQDPGQGLRLIYYSQIVNDFQKGDIAEGYSVSREKKESFPLTVTSAQKNPTAFYLCASSLSPGGSNQPQHFGDGTRLSIL.

This clonotype showed up many times. This sequence joins TRBV20-1 and TRBJ2-1; TRBD2 aligns across 8 bases. V shed 5 bases, J shed 2 bases, and the junction held 8 bases outside the gene matches. This CDR3 region has 15 residues. Germline CDR1 is DFQATT and CDR2 is SNEGSKA (reference sequence). CDR3 amino acids: CSARSSGVPYNEQFF. The CDR3 bases are TGCAGTGCTCGTAGTAGCGGGGTTCCCTACAATGAGCAGTTCTTC.

At least ten counts were recorded for this clonotype. V and J are TRBV6-1 and TRBJ2-1, with no clear D. The CDR3 is made up of 14 amino acids. Germline V gives CDR1 MNHNS, CDR2 SASEGT. Trimming shortened V by 7 bases and J by 5 bases, and 15 bases separated the two germline ends. CDR3 sequence (DNA): TGTGCCAGCAATTGGGGAAGGTCGGACAATGAGCAGTTCTTC. Translating it yields CASNWGRSDNEQFF.

This clonotype was seen more than once but under ten times. The chain employs TRBV29-1 and TRBJ2-1; D might be TRBD1 or TRBD2, each matching 5 bases. In germline, CDR1 is SQVTM, CDR2 ANQGSEA. The germline V and J ends were trimmed by 4 bases and 4 bases, with 14 bases remaining between them. This CDR3 contains 14 residues. Here the CDR3 reads CSVVRDAYYNEQFF. CDR3 DNA: TGCAGCGTTGTCCGGGACGCGTATTACAATGAGCAGTTCTTC.